This TCR beta chain appears in the sequencing data of a study of memory CD4+ T cells and cytomegalovirus serostatus. Notes on the study in general: About 40% of the roughly 160 known CMV-associated TCRbeta sequences appeared in CD4+ memory. Suggested: most of the CMV-linked TCR signature lies in CD4+ memory cells.

The sort gate was single viable CD3+CD4+CD8-CD45RO+ cells for memory CD4+ T cells. A note on this clone: Its antigen is as yet unknown.

Germline values: CDR1 SGHDT, CDR2 YYEEEE. V gave up 0 bases and J gave up 3 bases; unmatched junction bases: 3. This CDR3 region has 16 residues. Original methodology: After removing out-of-frame reads, over 2 million distinct TCRbeta sequences remained. TCRdb's copy holds only in-frame clones and misses some; the assay was immunoSEQ multiplex PCR. Clonal size and the V and J genes are those of that table, whereas D and trimming came from the DNA. The profile shows 80,000 or so clones, roughly 80% of them singletons. The chain links TRBV5-6 to TRBJ1-3, with TRBD1 identical over 10 bases. The clonotype was recovered from an adult in good health and CMV-seropositive. Sequencing input: memory CD4+ T cells from blood. CDR3 residues: CASSLAGQGFGNTIYF. CDR3 nucleotide sequence: TGTGCCAGCAGCTTGGCGGGACAGGGGTTTGGAAACACCATATATTTT.